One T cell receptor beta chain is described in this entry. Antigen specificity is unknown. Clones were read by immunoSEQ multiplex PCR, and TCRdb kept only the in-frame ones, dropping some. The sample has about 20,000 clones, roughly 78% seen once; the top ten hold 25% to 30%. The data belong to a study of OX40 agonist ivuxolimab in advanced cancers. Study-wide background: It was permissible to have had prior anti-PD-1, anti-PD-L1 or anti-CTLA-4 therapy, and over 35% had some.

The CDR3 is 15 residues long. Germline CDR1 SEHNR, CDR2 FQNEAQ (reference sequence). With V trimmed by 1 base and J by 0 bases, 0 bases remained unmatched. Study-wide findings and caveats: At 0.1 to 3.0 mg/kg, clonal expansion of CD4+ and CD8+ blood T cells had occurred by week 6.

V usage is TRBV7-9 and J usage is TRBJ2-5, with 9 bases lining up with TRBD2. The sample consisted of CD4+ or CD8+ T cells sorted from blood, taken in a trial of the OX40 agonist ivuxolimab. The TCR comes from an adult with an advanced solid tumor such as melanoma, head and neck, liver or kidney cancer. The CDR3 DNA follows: TGTGCCAGCAGCTTAGTAGCGGGGGACCAAGAGACCCAGTACTTC. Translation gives CASSLVAGDQETQYF.